This record looks at one T cell receptor (beta chain) sequence and its context. This clone was found once. It has no known antigen specificity. Base qualities are not at hand, and no much larger clone is one base apart. The germline V gene gives CDR1 as SNHLY and CDR2 as FYNNEI. Spanning cysteine to phenylalanine, the CDR3 consists of 17 amino acids. The CDR3 DNA has 51 bases and is translated from base 1. Here V drops 6 bases and J drops 1 base, and the junction holds 10 bases not matched to any gene. One collaborating source in Seattle enrolled patients while the patients were actively infected and followed the patients over time throughout the course of disease. Whole blood was collected in K2EDTA tubes by collaborating institutions according to the institutions' own protocols. For TCRbeta analysis, collaborator samples were shipped as frozen whole blood, as isolated PBMCs, or as DNA extracted from either sample type.

The entry originates in a study of blood T cell repertoires in COVID-19 (TCRdb year 2020). Broadly, across the study: Samples covering the acute and convalescent phases of COVID-19 were provided by collaborators in the United States, Italy and Spain. The sample metadata nearly always contained a de-identified subject ID, COVID-19 status, age in years and sex. Where available, HLA class I and class II types were taken from metadata supplied by the sample provider and were not determined by assay-based typing. The prospective study material was composed of cDNA or gDNA derived from T cells, B-cell-depleted T cells, or PBMCs. The samples were drawn from the first 160 participants of the ongoing ImmuneRACE study and from 1,200 or so subjects provided by 6 global collaborators. The dataset comprised deeply sampled blood TCRbeta repertoires from subjects exposed to, actively infected with, or recovered from COVID-19. The repertoires were released in a freely available public database intended as a resource for research on the immune response to SARS-CoV-2. The investigation overall reported the following: Clinical and demographic metadata were provided uncurated, with the amount varying by source and participant.

The immunoSEQ Assay, a bias-controlled multiplex PCR, was used to amplify TCRbeta CDR3 regions from genomic DNA. The published analysis was carried out like this. The number of nucleated cells in each sample was estimated from the amplification of reference gene primers within the assay. To quantify the absolute abundance of each unique TCRbeta CDR3 rearrangement, sequence reads were collapsed and filtered. For each sample, productive Simpson clonality was calculated by taking the square root of Simpson's diversity index across productive rearrangements. TCRdb carries this immuneACCESS record with in-frame sequences only. Its versions omit some clonotypes, under half of them owing to an unresolved V gene in the studies checked, with the rest unexplained. The V and J calls and clone size are taken from that table; D and trimming were inferred from the DNA. In all, the sample holds about 150,000 clones, and around 87% of those were seen once. The leading ten clones occupy roughly 13% of the sample.

In this chain, TRBV2 is recombined with TRBJ1-5, with 9 bases matching TRBD1. What was sequenced was peripheral blood. This sequence was found in a man in his late teens or twenties with COVID-19, enrolled during active disease. The base sequence is TGTGCCAGCAGCCCCAACAGGGGGCTTGGGAGCAATCAGCCCCAGCATTTT. It codes for CASSPNRGLGSNQPQHF.